These 28 T cell receptor beta chains were all obtained from the same sample, sequenced in a study of cytomegalovirus exposure and HLA in healthy donors. Primers for the PCR totalled 60 Vbeta and 13 Jbeta. Repertoires were generated with immunoSEQ multiplex PCR, while TCRdb's copy carries only in-frame clones and drops some. The table records some 140,000 clones, roughly 80% of them present only once. The sample comprised PBMCs. The receptors shown here come from a man aged 18 to 29 in good health and CMV-seronegative.

A few counts support this clone. The genes are TRBV7-9 and TRBJ2-7, with D possibly being TRBD1 (6 bases). The length of the CDR3 is 13 residues. CDR1 and CDR2 (germline): SEHNR, FQNEAQ (reference sequence). V was shortened by 5 bases and J by 3 bases, with 11 bases between the two germline ends. The CDR3 nucleotides are TGTGCCAGCAGCCCGGACAGCTTCTACGAGCAGTACTTC. This encodes CASSPDSFYEQYF. The complete variable domain, with remaining parts taken from reference TRBV7-9 and TRBJ2-7, reads DTGVSQNPRHKITKRGQNVTFRCDPISEHNRLYWYRQTLGQGPEFLTYFQNEAQLEKSRLLSDRFSAERPKGSFSTLEIQRTEQGDSAMYLCASSPDSFYEQYFGPGTRLTVT.

The chain is built from TRBV2 and TRBJ2-7; 7 bases line up with TRBD1. CDR3 length: 15 residues. V gave up 7 bases and J gave up 0 bases; unmatched junction bases: 9. CDR1 is SNHLY and CDR2 is FYNNEI in the germline V gene. The CDR3 DNA follows: TGTGCCAGCACCCCCAGGGACAGCATCTCCTACGAGCAGTACTTC. It specifies CASTPRDSISYEQYF.

A few counts support this clone. This chain uses TRBV4-1 with TRBJ1-1; D gene uncertain. There are 17 residues in the CDR3. Germline V gives CDR1 MGHRA, CDR2 YSYEKL. Trimming pared 3 bases from V and 1 base from J, leaving 18 bases between. The CDR3 sequence: CASSHGREIDSNTEAFF. In DNA, the CDR3 is TGCGCCAGCAGCCACGGGCGGGAAATCGATTCGAACACTGAAGCTTTCTTT.

CDR3 loop: CASSIQGVQETQYF. In nucleotides, the CDR3 is TGTGCCAGCAGCATACAGGGGGTACAAGAGACCCAGTACTTC. The V call is TRBV7-9, the J call TRBJ2-5; 8 nucleotides agree with TRBD1. The germline CDR1 and CDR2 sequences are SEHNR and FQNEAQ (reference sequence). Trimming cost V 5 bases and J 2 bases; bases outside gene matches: 4. This CDR3 is built from 14 residues.

This chain connects TRBV9 to TRBJ2-3, with a weak D call TRBD2 (5 bases). The V end was cut by 5 bases, the J end by 0 bases, with 13 bases between. The CDR3 spans 15 residues. Germline V gene data show CDR1 as SGDLS and CDR2 as YYNGEE. CDR3 bases: TGTGCCAGCAGTCTCGGGGTAACTAGCACAGATACGCAGTATTTT. This sequence encodes CASSLGVTSTDTQYF.

The V call is TRBV11-2, the J call TRBJ2-7; D gene ambiguous. V was clipped by 6 bases and J by 3 bases, with 6 bases between them. The germline V gene has CDR1 SGHAT and CDR2 FQNNGV. The length of the CDR3 is 11 residues. CDR3 residues: CASSPSYEQYF. CDR3 DNA sequence: TGTGCCAGCAGTCCCAGCTACGAGCAGTACTTC.

This clone was recorded once. The chain links TRBV5-1 to TRBJ2-3; 13 positions agree with TRBD2. The trim removed 7 bases at V and 0 bases at J, leaving 8 bases unmatched. There are 17 residues in the CDR3. Germline CDR1 reads SGHRS; CDR2 reads YFSETQ. In DNA form, the CDR3 reads TGCGCCAGCCGGGCGGGACTAGCGGGATCTAGCACAGATACGCAGTATTTT. Its translation: CASRAGLAGSSTDTQYF.

This clone has just one count. The genes are TRBV10-2 and TRBJ2-7; no reliable D call. V was cut by 8 bases and J by 5 bases, with 10 bases left in between. There are 11 residues in the CDR3. Germline CDR1 WSHSY, CDR2 SAAADI. The CDR3 region has the DNA TGCGCCAGCGGTGCCCTCCACGAGCAGTACTTC. Residues: CASGALHEQYF.

This CDR3 is CASSQDADSGANVLTF. The CDR3 DNA reads TGCGCCAGCAGCCAAGATGCGGACAGTGGGGCCAACGTCCTGACTTTC. The chain is built from TRBV4-3 and TRBJ2-6, with D possibly being TRBD1 (6 bases). The V gene lost 0 bases and the J gene lost 3 bases, with 9 bases spanning the gap. Germline CDR1 and CDR2: LGHNA and YSLEER. The CDR3 length is 16 residues.

The V call is TRBV2, the J call TRBJ2-7; 8 nucleotides agree with TRBD1. Trimming cost V 7 bases and J 3 bases; bases outside gene matches: 2. The V gene's germline CDR1 is SNHLY and CDR2 FYNNEI. CDR3 length equals 12 residues. CDR3 nucleotide sequence: TGTGCCAGCAAGGACAGGGTCTACGAGCAGTACTTC. As protein: CASKDRVYEQYF.

This chain links TRBV2 with TRBJ2-3, with 11 nucleotides matching TRBD2. CDR1 and CDR2 (germline): SNHLY, FYNNEI. V gave up 1 base and J gave up 6 bases; unmatched junction bases: 6. CDR3 length: 16 residues. For the CDR3, the DNA is TGTGCCAGCAGTGAAGTGACTAGCGGGGTCGGGGATACGCAGTATTTT. It yields the protein CASSEVTSGVGDTQYF.

This sequence joins TRBV30 and TRBJ1-1, with D possibly matching TRBD1 (6 bases). Trimming took off 5 bases at V and 9 bases at J, with 16 bases between the two ends. This CDR3 region has 12 residues. Germline CDR1 GTSNPN, CDR2 SVGIG (reference sequence). CDR3 bases: TGTGCCTGGGGGCCAGGGGCAGCACAAGCTTTCTTT. Translating it yields CAWGPGAAQAFF.

The V call is TRBV11-2, the J call TRBJ2-7; TRBD1 matches 10 bases. The germline gives CDR1 SGHAT, CDR2 FQNNGV. J gave up 3 bases and V 5 bases, and 7 bases lay outside the gene matches. The CDR3 is 15 amino acids. The CDR3 region is CASSPRRTGGYEQYF. The CDR3 nucleotides read TGTGCCAGCAGCCCCAGGAGGACAGGGGGCTACGAGCAGTACTTC. Together with reference TRBV11-2 and TRBJ2-7, the CDR3 gives the full variable domain: EAGVAQSPRYKIIEKRQSVAFWCNPISGHATLYWYQQILGQGPKLLIQFQNNGVVDDSQLPKDRFSAERLKGVDSTLKIQPAKLEDSAVYLCASSPRRTGGYEQYFGPGTRLTVT.

CDR3 region: CASNTKSLLYRGEQYF. In DNA form, the CDR3 reads TGTGCCAGCAACACGAAGAGTCTTCTTTATCGGGGCGAGCAGTACTTC. The chain uses TRBV6-6 and TRBJ2-7; a possible D gene is TRBD2 (5 bases). V lost 7 bases, J lost 6 bases, and 25 bases lay in between. Germline-derived CDR1 and CDR2 are MNHNY and SVGAGI (reference sequence). The CDR3 is 16 residues long.

The genes are TRBV6-6 and TRBJ2-7; the match to TRBD1 covers 9 bases. The trim removed 5 bases at V and 3 bases at J, leaving 5 bases unmatched. This CDR3 is 14 amino acids long. Germline V gives CDR1 MNHNY, CDR2 SVGAGI (reference sequence). In DNA form, the CDR3 reads TGTGCCAGCAGTCGGACAGGGGAGGGCTACGAGCAGTACTTC. Translation: CASSRTGEGYEQYF.

In this sample, this clone turned up once. The CDR3 nucleotides are TGCGCCAGCAGCCAGGGGCTAGCGGGTAGCTCCTACAATGAGCAGTTCTTC. It is translated as CASSQGLAGSSYNEQFF. This chain joins TRBV4-3 and TRBJ2-1; 8 nucleotides agree with TRBD2. The CDR3 covers 17 residues. V was pared by 3 bases and J by 0 bases, with 7 bases of the junction left unmatched. In germline, CDR1 is LGHNA, CDR2 YSLEER.

This chain connects TRBV11-3 to TRBJ2-3; 8 positions agree with TRBD1. The V segment lost 4 bases and the J segment 6 bases; nucleotides outside the gene matches: 6. CDR3 length equals 14 residues. Germline V gene sequence: CDR1 SGHNT, CDR2 YENEEA. CDR3 sequence: CASSYWGDRDTQYF. The CDR3 nucleotides read TGTGCCAGCAGCTATTGGGGGGACAGGGATACGCAGTATTTT. The whole variable domain, filled in from reference TRBV11-3 and TRBJ2-3, reads EAGVVQSPRYKIIEKKQPVAFWCNPISGHNTLYWYLQNLGQGPELLIRYENEEAVDDSQLPKDRFSAERLKGVDSTLKIQPAELGDSAVYLCASSYWGDRDTQYFGPGTRLTVL.

The V gene is TRBV6-5, the J gene TRBJ1-6, with a weak D call TRBD1 (5 bases). CDR1 and CDR2 from the germline V gene are MNHEY and SVGAGI. This CDR3 is built from 16 residues. With 4 bases removed from V and 6 bases from J, the gap between germline ends came to 16 bases. The CDR3 nucleotides are TGTGCCAGCAGTTTAAGACAGCCCCAGGGTAATTCACCCCTCCACTTT. It is translated as CASSLRQPQGNSPLHF.

The chain carries TRBV9 and TRBJ2-3; the D gene is possibly TRBD2 (6 bases). The length of the CDR3 is 15 residues. Per the germline V gene, CDR1 is SGDLS and CDR2 is YYNGEE. V was clipped by 2 bases and J by 0 bases, with 10 bases between them. CDR3 nucleotide sequence: TGTGCCAGCAGCGTGGTAGCGGATAGCACAGATACGCAGTATTTT. Amino acids: CASSVVADSTDTQYF.

The chain has TRBV7-2 and TRBJ1-2; 10 nucleotides align to TRBD1. The CDR3 totals 18 residues. Germline V CDR1 and CDR2: SGHTA, FQGNSA. Trimming removed 4 bases from V and 2 bases from J; junction bases left unmatched: 13. The DNA for the CDR3 is TGTGCCAGCAGCTCTTCCGGGACAGGGGTCAACTACAACTATGGCTACACCTTC. As protein: CASSSSGTGVNYNYGYTF.

V usage is TRBV6-5 and J usage is TRBJ1-1, with D perhaps matching TRBD1 (5 bases). Trimming took off 4 bases at V and 0 bases at J, with 6 bases between the two ends. CDR1 and CDR2 from the germline V gene are MNHEY and SVGAGI. The CDR3 covers 13 residues. The CDR3: CASSLTVNTEAFF. For the CDR3, the DNA is TGTGCCAGCAGTTTGACAGTGAACACTGAAGCTTTCTTT.

This clone came up a few times. CDR3 sequence reads: CAWGHMNTEAFF. The CDR3 coding sequence is TGTGCCTGGGGACATATGAACACTGAAGCTTTCTTT. The chain employs TRBV30 and TRBJ1-1; D is possibly TRBD1 (5 bases). The germline gives CDR1 GTSNPN, CDR2 SVGIG (reference sequence). V was clipped by 5 bases and J by 0 bases, with 7 bases between them. The CDR3 totals 12 residues.

The gene calls are TRBV9 and TRBJ2-7; 9 nucleotides align to TRBD1. Germline V CDR1 and CDR2: SGDLS, YYNGEE. The CDR3 spans 15 residues. V lost 3 bases, J lost 6 bases, and 10 bases stayed unmatched. The CDR3 spells CASSASAGQGGEQYF. DNA for the CDR3: TGTGCCAGCAGCGCCTCGGCGGGACAGGGAGGCGAGCAGTACTTC.

The rearrangement joins TRBV10-3 to TRBJ1-5; D is undetermined. This CDR3 has 13 amino acids. The V end was cut by 8 bases, the J end by 4 bases, with 12 bases between. Germline lookup yields CDR1 ENHRY and CDR2 SYGVKD. The CDR3 sequence: CAIHAAVNQPQHF. Here the CDR3 DNA reads TGTGCCATCCATGCGGCCGTTAATCAGCCCCAGCATTTT.

The chain employs TRBV9 and TRBJ1-4; 7 bases fit TRBD1. CDR1 and CDR2 from the germline V gene are SGDLS and YYNGEE. With V trimmed by 4 bases and J by 4 bases, 7 bases remained unmatched. CDR3 length: 15 residues. The CDR3 DNA reads TGTGCCAGCAGCCCGCGGGACAGTCTTAATGAAAAACTGTTTTTT. Its protein is CASSPRDSLNEKLFF.

This clone occurred once. This sequence joins TRBV5-4 and TRBJ2-3, with D perhaps being TRBD1 or TRBD2 (6 bases each). V was trimmed by 4 bases and J by 1 base, leaving 13 bases between them. The CDR3 loop spans 15 amino acids. Germline V gene lookup returns CDR1 SGHNT and CDR2 YYREEE (reference sequence). CDR3 sequence: CASSVGGSGTDTQYF. CDR3 DNA sequence: TGTGCCAGCAGCGTGGGGGGCAGTGGCACAGATACGCAGTATTTT.

This clone was seen a single time. This chain's CDR3 is CASSDRGETQYF. Written as DNA, the CDR3 is TGTGCCAGCAGTGACCGGGGAGAGACCCAGTACTTC. The chain links TRBV6-1 to TRBJ2-5; a weak D match, TRBD2 (5 bases). Germline loops: CDR1 MNHNS, CDR2 SASEGT. This CDR3 is 12 amino acids long. V lost 3 bases, J lost 4 bases, and 6 bases lay in between.

This chain joins TRBV18 and TRBJ2-7; D is possibly TRBD2 (6 bases). Trimming shortened V by 5 bases and J by 4 bases, and 15 bases separated the two germline ends. The CDR3 is made up of 14 amino acids. CDR1 and CDR2 from the germline V gene are KGHSH and LQKENI. DNA for the CDR3: TGTGCCAGCTCAGAGCGGGTTGGCACTTACGAGCAGTACTTC. Protein: CASSERVGTYEQYF.